The TCR beta chain under discussion was sequenced for a study of OX40 agonist ivuxolimab in advanced cancers. The J segment lost 5 bases and the V segment lost 5 bases, leaving 8 bases of the junction unmatched. Germline CDR1 MNHEY, CDR2 SVGAGI. The CDR3 spans 14 residues. TCRdb keeps only in-frame clones here, not all; method: immunoSEQ multiplex PCR. The table lists about 45,000 clones, 91% of them singletons. This TCR was recovered from an adult with an advanced solid tumor such as melanoma, head and neck, liver or kidney cancer. The material was CD4+ or CD8+ T cells sorted from blood, obtained in a trial of the OX40 agonist ivuxolimab. V usage is TRBV6-5 and J usage is TRBJ1-1; TRBD1 matches at 7 bases. In DNA form, the CDR3 reads TGTGCCAGCAGTCACGAGGGGGCTTGGACTGAAGCTTTCTTT. Amino acid sequence: CASSHEGAWTEAFF.